The clone carrying this T cell receptor (beta chain) was seen a handful of times. V was trimmed by 5 bases and J by 2 bases, leaving 13 bases between them. The CDR3 is made up of 14 amino acids. Germline assignment: CDR1 MDHEN and CDR2 SYDVKM. The data derive from a study of radiotherapy plus CTLA-4 blockade in lung cancer. Produced via immunoSEQ multiplex PCR; TCRdb's table is partial and in-frame only. The sample includes about 49,000 clones, approximately 81% of them seen just once. V gene TRBV28 combines with J gene TRBJ2-7, with a weak D call TRBD2 (5 bases). This sample comprised peripheral blood, obtained from a patient treated with radiotherapy plus ipilimumab. This clonotype originated in a human donor with non-small cell lung cancer whose response to radiotherapy plus ipilimumab could not be evaluated. The CDR3 region has the DNA TGTGCCAGCAGTCGAGGAGGACCCGCCTACGAGCAGTACTTC. Encoded protein: CASSRGGPAYEQYF. Full variable domain (rest looked up from reference TRBV28 and TRBJ2-7): DVKVTQSSRYLVKRTGEKVFLECVQDMDHENMFWYRQDPGLGLRLIYFSYDVKMKEKGDIPEGYSVSREKKERFSLILESASTNQTSMYLCASSRGGPAYEQYFGPGTRLTVT.